The TCR beta chain under discussion was sequenced for a study of Ad26.COV2.S vaccination and SARS-CoV-2 variants. Whole-study findings and limits: Post-vaccination breadth of spike-specific CD8+ and CD4+ T cell responses was reportedly substantial. Measurements of TCR breadth and depth may have given underestimates of the total T cell responses.

V shed 4 bases and J shed 4 bases, with 16 bases lying between them. Germline V gene sequence: CDR1 GTSNPN, CDR2 SVGIG (reference sequence). This CDR3 is 14 amino acids long. Treatment: approximately 18 received Ad26.COV2.S at low or high dose, single or two shots; 5 received placebo; per-sample allocation not given. On day 63 after the first injection, vaccine and placebo recipients gave samples. Donation was by an adult aged 18-55 years who was in Boston. As regards this clone: The target antigen is unknown.

Data came from immunoSEQ multiplex PCR; TCRdb stores just in-frame clones and leaves some out. The table has about 440,000 clones, 90% seen once. Material: peripheral blood, obtained in a trial of Ad26.COV2.S vaccine versus placebo. The clonotype was recovered from a person between 18 and 65 years old who received the Ad26.COV2.S COVID-19 vaccine or a placebo. The rearrangement links TRBV30 to TRBJ1-1; TRBD1 is a possible D gene (5 bases). The CDR3 DNA is TGTGCCTGGAACAGGTATATGTCGGGCACTGAAGCTTTCTTT. Amino acid sequence: CAWNRYMSGTEAFF. The full variable domain, its missing parts supplied by reference TRBV30 and TRBJ1-1, is SQTIHQWPATLVQPVGSPLSLECTVEGTSNPNLYWYRQAAGRGLQLLFYSVGIGQISSEVPQNLSASRPQDRQFILSSKKLLLSDSGFYLCAWNRYMSGTEAFFGQGTRLTVV.